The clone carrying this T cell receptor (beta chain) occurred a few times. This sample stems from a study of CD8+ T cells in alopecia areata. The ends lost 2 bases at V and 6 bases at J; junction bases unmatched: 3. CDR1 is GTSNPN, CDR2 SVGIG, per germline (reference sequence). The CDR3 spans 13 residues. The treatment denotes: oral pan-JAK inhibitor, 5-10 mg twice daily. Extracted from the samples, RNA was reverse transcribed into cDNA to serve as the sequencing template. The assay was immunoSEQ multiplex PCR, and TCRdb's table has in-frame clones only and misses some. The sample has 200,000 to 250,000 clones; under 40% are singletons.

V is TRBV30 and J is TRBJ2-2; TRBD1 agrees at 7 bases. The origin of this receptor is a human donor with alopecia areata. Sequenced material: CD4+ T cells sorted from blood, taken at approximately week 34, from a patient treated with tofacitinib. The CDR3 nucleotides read TGTGCCTGGAGTAGACAGGGCGCCGGGGAGCTGTTTTTT. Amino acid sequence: CAWSRQGAGELFF.